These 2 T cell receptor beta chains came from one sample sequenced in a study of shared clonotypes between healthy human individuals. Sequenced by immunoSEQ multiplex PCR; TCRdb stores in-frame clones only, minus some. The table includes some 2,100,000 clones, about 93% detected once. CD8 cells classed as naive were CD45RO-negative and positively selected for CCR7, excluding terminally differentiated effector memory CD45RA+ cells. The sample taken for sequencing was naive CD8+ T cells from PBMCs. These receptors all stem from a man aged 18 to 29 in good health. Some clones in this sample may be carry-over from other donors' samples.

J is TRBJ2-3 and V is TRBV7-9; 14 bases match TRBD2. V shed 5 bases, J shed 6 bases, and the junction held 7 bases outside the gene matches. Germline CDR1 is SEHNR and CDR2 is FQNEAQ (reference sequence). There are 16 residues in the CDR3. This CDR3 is CASSPPGLAGVDTQYF. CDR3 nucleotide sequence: TGTGCCAGCAGCCCTCCGGGACTAGCGGGAGTCGATACGCAGTATTTT.

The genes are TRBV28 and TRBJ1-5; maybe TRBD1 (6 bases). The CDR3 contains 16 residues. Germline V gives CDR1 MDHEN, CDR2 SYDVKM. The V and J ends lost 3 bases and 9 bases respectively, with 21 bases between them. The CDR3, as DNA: TGTGCCAGCAGTTTTCATCTATCAGGGGAAACAAGGCCCCAGCATTTT. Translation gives CASSFHLSGETRPQHF.